The source of this T cell receptor beta chain is a study of shared clonotypes between healthy human individuals. Only CD45RO-negative cells positively selected for CCR7 counted as naive CD8 cells, so terminally differentiated effector memory CD45RA+ cells were excluded. Donors, without exception, were Caucasian adults residing in Nashville, Tennessee. TCRdb's table, derived via immunoSEQ multiplex PCR, lists solely in-frame clones and lacks some. The sample includes about 2.1 million clones, about 94% of them seen just once. The CDR3 totals 15 residues. Trimming took off 0 bases at V and 0 bases at J, with 6 bases between the two ends. Germline V gene data show CDR1 as ENHRY and CDR2 as SYGVKD. A note on this clone: What it binds is unknown. Other DNA sequences in this sample translate to the same CDR3.

Study observations and caveats: Memory subsets generally showed smaller estimated richness than naive subsets did.

The chain employs TRBV10-3 and TRBJ2-1; no clear D gene. This receptor was obtained from a man between 18 and 29 years old in good health. Some clones in this sample may be carry-over from other donors' samples. The sample taken for sequencing was naive CD8+ T cells from PBMCs. CDR3 sequence (DNA): TGTGCCATCAGTGAGTCGGGTAGCTCCTACAATGAGCAGTTCTTC. Protein product: CAISESGSSYNEQFF.